The source of this TCR beta chain is a study of T cells in Graves' hyperthyroidism and ophthalmopathy. Amplified regions were TCR beta CDR3 sequences from RNA transcripts. During a first-round RT-PCR of the TCR CDR3, the HTBI primer set was used. One entry per CDR3 protein, called by TCRdb with MiXCR from the multiplex PCR reads. The table has tens of thousands of distinct CDR3 sequences, around 55% seen once. This clonotype was detected many times. The receptor was isolated from a man aged 18 to 29 with Graves' hyperthyroidism. Input material: peripheral blood or thyroid tissue (not recorded which).

CDR3 residues: CASSFPGGDGYTF. The CDR3 bases are TGTGCCAGCAGCTTCCCTGGAGGGGATGGCTACACCTTC. J is TRBJ1-2 and V is TRBV7-9; weak D call: TRBD1 (5 bases). The V end lost 3 bases, the J end lost 6 bases, and 11 bases lay between the germline ends. The CDR3 loop spans 13 amino acids. Germline-derived CDR1 and CDR2 are SEHNR and FQNEAQ (reference sequence).